The clone carrying this T cell receptor beta chain was seen at least ten times. 5'-RACE, quantitative and with molecular barcodes, yielded the TCR beta libraries. From the 5' RACE reads, TCRdb called clonotypes with MiXCR, one entry per CDR3 protein. The sample records about 240,000 distinct CDR3 sequences, about 10% being singletons. The sample originates from a study of CD8 T cells in ankylosing spondylitis. The CDR3 runs to 14 residues. Trimming removed 5 bases at V and 0 bases at J, with 10 bases between. The germline gives CDR1 SGHVS, CDR2 FQNEAQ. The material sequenced was blood, either unsorted or a sorted T cell fraction (not recorded which). This sequence was found in a male donor with ankylosing spondylitis or in good health (not recorded which). This chain joins TRBV7-8 and TRBJ1-2; D gene unclear. CDR3 nucleotides: TGTGCCAGCAGCCTGGTGGAGACTAACTATGGCTACACCTTC. Translated: CASSLVETNYGYTF.